This T cell receptor (beta chain) came from a study of T cell responses to AZD1222 COVID-19 vaccine. CDR1 and CDR2 (germline): MDHEN, SYDVKM. The CDR3 is 14 amino acids. The V gene end was trimmed by 6 bases and the J gene end by 3 bases; junction bases not matched to a gene: 2. Profiled with immunoSEQ multiplex PCR; TCRdb holds only in-frame clones, not every one. The table includes around 120,000 clones, around 92% detected once. For this clone: The antigen remains unidentified.

The study, taken as a whole, reports: Sampling captured repertoires only after the peak T cell response. Nearly half of the spike-specific TCRs reportedly recognize variant regions that carry no mutations. Vaccination with two AZD1222 doses was followed by a rise in Spike-specific TCR breadth and depth.

The sequence was obtained from an adult in good health. The material sequenced was peripheral blood, taken on day 0 of AZD1222 vaccination. This chain uses TRBV28 with TRBJ2-2; TRBD1 matches 9 bases. Here the CDR3 reads CASRRDRDTGELFF. Written as DNA, the CDR3 is TGTGCCAGCAGAAGGGACAGGGACACCGGGGAGCTGTTTTTT.